Shown below are 16 T cell receptor beta chains from a single sample sequenced in a study of blood T cell repertoires in COVID-19. Libraries were prepared by immunoSEQ multiplex PCR; TCRdb keeps only in-frame clonotypes and omits some of them. The sample holds around 180,000 clones, 70% to 90% seen once. Sequenced input: peripheral blood. These receptor sequences come from a human donor in a cohort sampled during active COVID-19.

V and J are TRBV11-2 and TRBJ2-3; the D is unclear. V lost 1 base and J lost 4, with 12 bases in between. Germline V gene sequence: CDR1 SGHAT, CDR2 FQNNGV. This CDR3 spans 15 amino acids. The chain's CDR3 is CASSLGKRLSDTQYF. Here the CDR3 DNA reads TGTGCCAGCAGCTTAGGCAAGCGTCTATCAGATACGCAGTATTTT. Full variable domain (remainder filled in from reference TRBV11-2 and TRBJ2-3): EAGVAQSPRYKIIEKRQSVAFWCNPISGHATLYWYQQILGQGPKLLIQFQNNGVVDDSQLPKDRFSAERLKGVDSTLKIQPAKLEDSAVYLCASSLGKRLSDTQYFGPGTRLTVL.

This sequence joins TRBV19 and TRBJ2-4; 11 nucleotides match TRBD1. J was trimmed by 6 bases and V by 4 bases; bases with no gene match: 8. The CDR3 is 16 amino acids. The V gene's germline CDR1 is LNHDA and CDR2 SQIVND (reference sequence). CDR3 protein: CASSTRTGGLRNIQYF. The CDR3 DNA reads TGTGCCAGTAGTACTAGGACAGGGGGCTTAAGAAACATTCAGTACTTC.

Only one count was recorded for this clone. The chain combines TRBV6-6 with TRBJ1-2, with TRBD1 as a possible D gene (5 bases). Germline CDR1 MNHNY, CDR2 SVGAGI (reference sequence). V shed 7 bases and J shed 8 bases, with 17 bases lying between them. This CDR3 comprises 13 residues. The CDR3 region has the DNA TGTGCCAGCACCTCCCAGGCAGGGTTGGGCTACACCTTC. The encoded protein is CASTSQAGLGYTF.

This chain uses TRBV5-1 with TRBJ2-1, with D possibly being TRBD2 (6 bases). The germline V gene has CDR1 SGHRS and CDR2 YFSETQ. With 1 base removed from V and 2 bases from J, the gap between germline ends came to 10 bases. This CDR3 region has 15 residues. The CDR3 DNA is TGCGCCAGCAGCTTGTACGGGAGTACCTACAATGAGCAGTTCTTC. Its translation: CASSLYGSTYNEQFF.

The rearrangement links TRBV6-6 to TRBJ1-1; no reliable D call. V was pared by 2 bases and J by 1 base, with 8 bases between. The CDR3 is 14 residues long. Germline CDR1 reads MNHNY; CDR2 reads SVGAGI (reference sequence). The CDR3 here is CASSYGAENTEAFF. The DNA of the CDR3 is TGTGCCAGCAGTTACGGAGCGGAGAACACTGAAGCTTTCTTT.

This chain joins TRBV28 and TRBJ2-7; 14 bases are shared with TRBD2. Germline V CDR1 and CDR2: MDHEN, SYDVKM. With V trimmed by 5 bases and J by 3 bases, 3 bases remained unmatched. CDR3 length: 15 residues. The CDR3 nucleotides are TGTGCCAGCAGTCTGGGACTAGCGGGAGACTACGAGCAGTACTTC. It codes for CASSLGLAGDYEQYF.

The J gene is TRBJ1-5, the V gene TRBV28; D gene uncertain. The ends were cut back, 4 bases at V and 2 bases at J, with 9 bases in the middle. There are 14 residues in the CDR3. Germline CDR1 reads MDHEN; CDR2 reads SYDVKM. The CDR3 here is CASSSRGRNQPQHF. CDR3 coding DNA: TGTGCCAGCAGTTCCCGGGGTCGCAATCAGCCCCAGCATTTT.

V is TRBV5-1 and J is TRBJ2-1, with D possibly matching TRBD1 (6 bases). This CDR3 region has 16 residues. CDR1 is SGHRS, CDR2 YFSETQ, per germline. Trimming shortened V by 0 bases and J by 6 bases, and 16 bases separated the two germline ends. The CDR3 loop is CASSLEVADRFNEQFF. For the CDR3, the DNA is TGCGCCAGCAGCTTGGAGGTCGCGGACAGATTCAATGAGCAGTTCTTC.

The genes are TRBV28 and TRBJ2-1; the match to TRBD2 covers 13 bases. After removal of 5 bases from V and 5 bases from J, the junction contained 3 bases not matched to a gene. The CDR3 length is 15 residues. CDR1 MDHEN and CDR2 SYDVKM come from the germline V gene. The CDR3 spells CASSIGLAGDNEQFF. Written as DNA, the CDR3 is TGTGCCAGCAGTATCGGACTAGCGGGAGACAATGAGCAGTTCTTC.

The CDR3 here is CASRLQLMNTEAFF. The DNA for the CDR3 is TGTGCCAGCAGGCTACAGCTAATGAACACTGAAGCTTTCTTT. V is TRBV2 and J is TRBJ1-1, with unresolved D. V was pared by 6 bases and J by 0 bases, with 11 bases between. CDR1 is SNHLY, CDR2 FYNNEI, per germline. The CDR3 length is 14 residues.

V is TRBV2 and J is TRBJ2-7, with a tentative D call TRBD1 (6 bases). CDR1 SNHLY and CDR2 FYNNEI come from the germline V gene. V lost 6 bases and J 2 bases, leaving 14 bases between the germline ends. CDR3 length equals 14 residues. The CDR3 here is CASRTQGAAYEQYF. The CDR3 DNA follows: TGTGCCAGCAGGACACAGGGAGCGGCCTACGAGCAGTACTTC.

The gene calls are TRBV18 and TRBJ1-1; TRBD1 is a possible D gene (5 bases). The CDR3 spans 13 residues. CDR1 and CDR2 from the germline V gene are KGHSH and LQKENI. The V end lost 4 bases, the J end lost 6 bases, and 12 bases lay between the germline ends. CDR3 protein: CASSRGERAEAFF. The CDR3, as DNA: TGTGCCAGCTCACGGGGGGAGAGGGCTGAAGCTTTCTTT. Complete variable domain (other parts from reference TRBV18 and TRBJ1-1): NAGVMQNPRHLVRRRGQEARLRCSPMKGHSHVYWYRQLPEEGLKFMVYLQKENIIDESGMPKERFSAEFPKEGPSILRIQQVVRGDSAAYFCASSRGERAEAFFGQGTRLTVV.

V is TRBV5-4 and J is TRBJ2-7; 13 bases are shared with TRBD2. The CDR3 sequence is 15 residues long. The V and J ends lost 0 bases and 5 bases, in that order; junction bases with no gene match: 2. Germline V gene lookup returns CDR1 SGHNT and CDR2 YYREEE (reference sequence). In DNA, the CDR3 is TGTGCCAGCAGCTTGGTCGGACTAGCGGGAGACGAGCAGTACTTC. Translated: CASSLVGLAGDEQYF.

The chain carries TRBV2 and TRBJ2-1, with 11 bases matching TRBD2. CDR1 SNHLY and CDR2 FYNNEI come from the germline V gene. The CDR3 has 14 residues. The ends lost 6 bases at V and 7 bases at J; junction bases unmatched: 5. The CDR3 region has the DNA TGTGCCAGCAGATTAGCTAGCGGGGGGAATGAGCAGTTCTTC. Translating gives CASRLASGGNEQFF.

The chain carries TRBV10-1 and TRBJ2-6; 7 bases match TRBD1. This CDR3 has 13 amino acids. After removal of 10 bases from V and 4 bases from J, the junction contained 4 bases not matched to a gene. Looked up from germline, CDR1 is WNHNN and CDR2 is SYGVQD (reference sequence). CDR3 sequence reads: CAKTGQGANVLTF. The DNA of the CDR3 is TGCGCCAAGACAGGGCAGGGGGCCAACGTCCTGACTTTC.

V usage is TRBV19 and J usage is TRBJ1-6; no clear D. Germline loops: CDR1 LNHDA, CDR2 SQIVND (reference sequence). This CDR3 spans 12 amino acids. V gave up 5 bases and J gave up 5 bases, with 4 bases separating them. The CDR3 sequence is CASSANNSPLHF. The CDR3, as DNA: TGTGCCAGTAGTGCTAATAATTCACCCCTCCACTTT.